Below, 28 T cell receptor beta chains from the same sample are listed, as sequenced in a study of glioma-infiltrating T cells after dendritic cell vaccination. This table comes from immunoSEQ multiplex PCR, and its TCRdb copy is limited to in-frame clones, with some not included. Of 90,000 to 95,000 clones listed, 81% are singletons. Time point indicated: after dendritic cell vaccination, including at tumor progression/relapse. Sequenced here: blood, sampled after dendritic cell vaccination. All receptors derive from a human donor with glioblastoma.

In DNA, the CDR3 is TGTGCCAGCACCCTAGGACAGCTTAGCAATCAGCCCCAGCATTTT. Protein sequence: CASTLGQLSNQPQHF. V gene TRBV2 combines with J gene TRBJ1-5, with a possible D match to TRBD1 (6 bases). This CDR3 spans 15 amino acids. CDR1 and CDR2 from the germline V gene are SNHLY and FYNNEI. Trimming took 7 bases from V and 0 from J, leaving 13 bases between them.

The rearrangement uses TRBV19 and TRBJ1-6, with 7 bases identical to TRBD1. This CDR3 has 13 amino acids. J gave up 7 bases and V 7 bases, and 4 bases lay outside the gene matches. CDR1 is LNHDA and CDR2 is SQIVND in the germline V gene (reference sequence). CDR3 sequence (DNA): TGTGCCAGTACCAGGGGGGTGAATTCACCCCTCCACTTT. Translation gives CASTRGVNSPLHF.

For this clone: Additional DNA sequences in this sample encode the identical CDR3. The V gene is TRBV2, the J gene TRBJ2-2; 7 bases map to TRBD2. The J segment lost 2 bases and the V segment lost 6 bases, leaving 3 bases of the junction unmatched. Germline loops: CDR1 SNHLY, CDR2 FYNNEI. CDR3 length: 14 residues. The CDR3 nucleotides are TGTGCCAGCAGCGGGGGGACCAACACCGGGGAGCTGTTTTTT. This encodes CASSGGTNTGELFF.

The rearrangement uses TRBV7-9 and TRBJ2-1, with TRBD1 identical over 7 bases. The germline CDR1 and CDR2 sequences are SEHNR and FQNEAQ (reference sequence). V lost 5 bases and J lost 4; bases outside the gene matches: 8. The CDR3 loop spans 15 amino acids. The CDR3 bases are TGTGCCAGCAGCGAGACAGGGCTTGTATACAATGAGCAGTTCTTC. Encoded protein: CASSETGLVYNEQFF.

This clone was found once. V gene TRBV5-1 combines with J gene TRBJ2-7; 10 nucleotides agree with TRBD1. The ends lost 0 bases at V and 0 bases at J; junction bases unmatched: 3. Per the germline V gene, CDR1 is SGHRS and CDR2 is YFSETQ. The CDR3 is 16 amino acids. The CDR3: CASSLGGTGDSYEQYF. CDR3 nucleotides: TGCGCCAGCAGCTTGGGAGGGACAGGGGACTCCTACGAGCAGTACTTC.

The chain employs TRBV25-1 and TRBJ2-4, with no clear D. The V and J ends lost 4 bases and 9 bases respectively, with 10 bases between them. CDR1 is MGHDK, CDR2 SYGVNS, per germline. This CDR3 is 12 amino acids long. In DNA form, the CDR3 reads TGTGCCAGCAGTGCCGCTTCGGGCATTCAGTACTTC. This translates into CASSAASGIQYF. Full variable domain (remainder filled in from reference TRBV25-1 and TRBJ2-4): EADIYQTPRYLVIGTGKKITLECSQTMGHDKMYWYQQDPGMELHLIHYSYGVNSTEKGDLSSESTVSRIRTEHFPLTLESARPSHTSQYLCASSAASGIQYFGAGTRLSVL.

This chain links TRBV5-1 with TRBJ2-5, with TRBD2 matching over 7 bases. Germline CDR1 and CDR2: SGHRS and YFSETQ. The CDR3 has 14 amino acids. With V trimmed by 5 bases and J by 4 bases, 8 bases remained unmatched. Here the CDR3 reads CASRMDGGRETQYF. In nucleotides, the CDR3 is TGCGCCAGCAGGATGGACGGGGGGAGAGAGACCCAGTACTTC.

CDR3 sequence reads: CASRGQGERPQHF. In DNA form, the CDR3 reads TGTGCCAGTAGAGGACAGGGAGAGCGGCCCCAGCATTTT. V is TRBV19 and J is TRBJ1-5; 8 bases fit TRBD1. This CDR3 is 13 amino acids long. V dropped 6 bases and J dropped 9; count of bases not matched to a gene: 7. Looked up from germline, CDR1 is LNHDA and CDR2 is SQIVND (reference sequence).

The chain couples TRBV18 to TRBJ2-7, with a tentative D call TRBD1 (6 bases). Trimming pared 2 bases from V and 4 bases from J, leaving 9 bases between. The CDR3 runs to 13 residues. CDR1 and CDR2 from the germline V gene are KGHSH and LQKENI. CDR3 in DNA: TGTGCCAGCTCACCAACAGGGAATTACGAGCAGTACTTC. Translated: CASSPTGNYEQYF. The whole variable domain, remainder taken from reference TRBV18 and TRBJ2-7, is NAGVMQNPRHLVRRRGQEARLRCSPMKGHSHVYWYRQLPEEGLKFMVYLQKENIIDESGMPKERFSAEFPKEGPSILRIQQVVRGDSAAYFCASSPTGNYEQYFGPGTRLTVT.

J is TRBJ1-1 and V is TRBV4-2; 8 bases are a match to TRBD1. The germline gives CDR1 LGHNA, CDR2 YNFKEQ. V shed 0 bases and J 6 bases; nucleotides not matched to a gene: 12. The CDR3 is made up of 17 amino acids. The CDR3 region has the DNA TGTGCCAGCAGCCAAGAATGGGGATCCAGGGGGCAGGCTGAAGCTTTCTTT. This gives the protein CASSQEWGSRGQAEAFF.

The chain carries TRBV4-2 and TRBJ2-1; 8 positions match TRBD2. CDR1 LGHNA and CDR2 YNFKEQ come from the germline V gene. This CDR3 region has 17 residues. V lost 0 bases, J lost 3 bases, and 7 bases stayed unmatched. The CDR3 nucleotides read TGTGCCAGCAGCCAAGATTCCCGACGGGGGGGCTACAATGAGCAGTTCTTC. It yields the protein CASSQDSRRGGYNEQFF.

This chain joins TRBV20-1 and TRBJ2-5, with D unclear. V lost 5 bases to trimming and J lost 5 bases, with 9 bases between them. Germline lookup yields CDR1 DFQATT and CDR2 SNEGSKA (reference sequence). This CDR3 contains 11 residues. The CDR3: CSAFFGETQYF. CDR3 sequence (DNA): TGCAGTGCTTTCTTCGGGGAGACCCAGTACTTC.

The chain links TRBV7-8 to TRBJ2-7, with a possible D match to TRBD1 (5 bases). The germline gives CDR1 SGHVS, CDR2 FQNEAQ. V lost 1 base, J lost 6 bases, and 7 bases lay in between. This CDR3 comprises 12 residues. The CDR3 loop reads CASSLEGREQYV. In nucleotides, the CDR3 is TGTGCCAGCAGCTTAGAGGGGCGCGAGCAGTACGTC.

The chain couples TRBV5-1 to TRBJ2-5, with 7 bases fitting TRBD1. CDR3 length equals 15 residues. The J segment lost 5 bases and the V segment lost 0 bases, leaving 7 bases of the junction unmatched. Germline-derived CDR1 and CDR2 are SGHRS and YFSETQ. The CDR3 nucleotides are TGCGCCAGCAGCTTGGAAGGGGGCAGGGCGGAGACCCAGTACTTC. Amino acid sequence: CASSLEGGRAETQYF.

The gene calls are TRBV5-6 and TRBJ2-1; 8 bases line up with TRBD2. The germline CDR1 and CDR2 sequences are SGHDT and YYEEEE. The CDR3 spans 15 residues. J gave up 5 bases and V 0 bases, and 4 bases lay outside the gene matches. The CDR3 loop is CASSLVGGGNNEQFF. CDR3 coding DNA: TGTGCCAGCAGCTTGGTCGGGGGGGGGAACAATGAGCAGTTCTTC.

This clone showed up just once. The chain is built from TRBV2 and TRBJ2-4; perhaps TRBD1 as D (6 bases). This CDR3 region has 13 residues. Germline V gene lookup returns CDR1 SNHLY and CDR2 FYNNEI. V gave up 6 bases and J gave up 7 bases, with 13 bases separating them. For the CDR3, the DNA is TGTGCCAGCAGGGACTTAACAGGGAACATTCAGTACTTC. Translating gives CASRDLTGNIQYF.

The chain couples TRBV29-1 to TRBJ1-2; D gene uncertain. CDR3 length: 12 amino acids. Trimming shortened V by 1 base and J by 8 bases, and 11 bases separated the two germline ends. Germline V gene data show CDR1 as SQVTM and CDR2 as ANQGSEA. CDR3 nucleotide sequence: TGCAGCGTTGAAGGGGGAGGGCTCGGCTACACCTTC. Protein product: CSVEGGGLGYTF.

The chain is built from TRBV27 and TRBJ1-1; TRBD1 might be the D (5 bases). The ends were cut back, 3 bases at V and 0 bases at J, with 8 bases in the middle. CDR1 is MNHEY, CDR2 SMNVEV, per germline (reference sequence). The CDR3 sequence is 14 residues long. The CDR3 region is CASSLGGMNTEAFF. CDR3 in DNA: TGTGCCAGCAGTTTGGGGGGTATGAACACTGAAGCTTTCTTT.

The genes are TRBV19 and TRBJ2-1, with 10 positions matching TRBD2. Germline CDR1 LNHDA, CDR2 SQIVND (reference sequence). This CDR3 has 16 amino acids. V dropped 3 bases and J dropped 9; count of bases not matched to a gene: 11. In nucleotides, the CDR3 is TGTGCCAGTAGTATCCTAGCGGGAGTAGGAGTTAGTGAGCAGTTCTTC. The encoded protein is CASSILAGVGVSEQFF.

The chain has TRBV5-1 and TRBJ2-1; possibly TRBD1 for D (6 bases). CDR3 length: 15 amino acids. V lost 2 bases, J lost 0 bases, and 9 bases lay in between. CDR1 SGHRS and CDR2 YFSETQ come from the germline V gene. The CDR3: CASSFTGSSYNEQFF. The CDR3 bases are TGCGCCAGCAGCTTTACAGGGAGCTCCTACAATGAGCAGTTCTTC.

V and J are TRBV5-1 and TRBJ2-3, with TRBD1 matching 10 bases. With 4 bases clipped from V and 4 bases from J, the junction kept 15 bases outside the gene matches. In germline, CDR1 is SGHRS, CDR2 YFSETQ. This CDR3 has 18 amino acids. The CDR3 sequence is CASSHPLSRQGAPDTQYF. Written as DNA, the CDR3 is TGCGCCAGCAGCCATCCCCTTAGTAGACAGGGGGCTCCAGATACGCAGTATTTT.

The chain links TRBV5-1 to TRBJ2-7; a weak D match, TRBD1 (5 bases). The CDR3 spans 11 residues. Trimming left V 4 bases short and J 6 bases short, with 8 bases between. In germline, CDR1 is SGHRS, CDR2 YFSETQ. Here the CDR3 reads CASSLGLEQYF. The CDR3 bases are TGCGCCAGCAGCCTGGGGCTCGAGCAGTACTTC.

The rearrangement links TRBV9 to TRBJ2-1; 9 bases map to TRBD1. The V gene's germline CDR1 is SGDLS and CDR2 YYNGEE. The CDR3 has 14 amino acids. V lost 2 bases to trimming and J lost 7 bases; unmatched junction nucleotides: 4. CDR3 sequence: CASSVTGGKNEQFF. Here the CDR3 DNA reads TGTGCCAGCAGCGTTACAGGGGGCAAGAATGAGCAGTTCTTC. The entire variable domain, with the rest obtained from reference TRBV9 and TRBJ2-1, is as follows: DSGVTQTPKHLITATGQRVTLRCSPRSGDLSVYWYQQSLDQGLQFLIQYYNGEERAKGNILERFSAQQFPDLHSELNLSSLELGDSALYFCASSVTGGKNEQFFGPGTRLTVL.

The CDR3 nucleotides are TGTGCCAGCAGCTTGTCAATGTCTAGACAGCTCAAGAACACTGAAGCTTTCTTT. This sequence encodes CASSLSMSRQLKNTEAFF. The chain recombines TRBV7-8 with TRBJ1-1, with D possibly matching TRBD1 (5 bases). Germline V gene data show CDR1 as SGHVS and CDR2 as FQNEAQ. The CDR3 length is 18 residues. V was clipped by 3 bases and J by 1 base, with 21 bases between them.

The V call is TRBV4-1, the J call TRBJ2-1; TRBD2 aligns across 8 bases. Per germline, CDR1 MGHRA and CDR2 YSYEKL. The CDR3 spans 20 residues. V lost 0 bases and J lost 2; bases outside the gene matches: 15. The chain's CDR3 is CASSQESLLGAGVTYNEQFF. The CDR3 DNA reads as TGCGCCAGCAGCCAAGAATCCCTCTTAGGAGCGGGGGTCACCTACAATGAGCAGTTCTTC.

The rearrangement uses TRBV5-1 and TRBJ2-5; 11 bases fit TRBD1. Germline V gives CDR1 SGHRS, CDR2 YFSETQ. J was trimmed by 4 bases and V by 4 bases; bases with no gene match: 18. The CDR3 is made up of 19 amino acids. This CDR3 is CASSVDRGQGTRRLETQYF. For the CDR3, the DNA is TGCGCCAGCAGCGTGGACAGGGGGCAAGGGACTAGACGGTTAGAGACCCAGTACTTC.

The chain couples TRBV5-6 to TRBJ2-5; 7 positions match TRBD2. Per the germline V gene, CDR1 is SGHDT and CDR2 is YYEEEE. CDR3 length: 14 residues. V dropped 2 bases and J dropped 4; count of bases not matched to a gene: 5. CDR3 sequence: CASSFRTSGETQYF. The CDR3 region has the DNA TGTGCCAGCAGCTTCAGGACTAGTGGAGAGACCCAGTACTTC.

This clone has just a few counts. This chain uses TRBV18 with TRBJ1-5; D remains unclear. This CDR3 spans 14 amino acids. Germline V gives CDR1 KGHSH, CDR2 LQKENI. Trimming took off 3 bases at V and 5 bases at J, with 11 bases between the two ends. CDR3 region: CASSPWRADQPQHF. CDR3 nucleotide sequence: TGTGCCAGCTCACCGTGGAGGGCTGATCAGCCCCAGCATTTT.